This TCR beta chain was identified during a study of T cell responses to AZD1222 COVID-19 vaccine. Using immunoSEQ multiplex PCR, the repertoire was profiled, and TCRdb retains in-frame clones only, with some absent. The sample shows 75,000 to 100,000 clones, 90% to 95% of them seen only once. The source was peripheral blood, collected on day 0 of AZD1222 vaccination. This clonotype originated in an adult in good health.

The DNA of the CDR3 is TGCGGAACGACTAGCGGCTACGAGCAGTACTTC. It codes for CGTTSGYEQYF. The chain is built from TRBV20-1 and TRBJ2-7, with 9 nucleotides matching TRBD2. The CDR3 runs 11 residues. In germline, CDR1 is DFQATT, CDR2 SNEGSKA (reference sequence).